This TCR beta chain was sequenced in a study of metastatic and nonmetastatic thyroid tumors. Study-level information: Blood and tumor or nodule tissue repertoires from malignant and benign thyroid patients were compared. Whole-study results and caveats: Reportedly, malignant thyroid tumors had significantly higher TCR beta diversity than benign nodules, in blood and tumor.

This clone was counted many times. The antigen remains undetermined. Via MiXCR, TCRdb re-called the PCR reads. This table has tens of thousands of clones, about 15% appearing once. All patients were treatment-naive before thyroid surgery. Per the germline V gene, CDR1 is SEHNR and CDR2 is FQNEAQ (reference sequence). Trimming at V came to 5 bases and at J to 3 bases, leaving 5 bases not matched to a gene. The CDR3 has 15 residues. This TCR was sampled from a female donor with papillary thyroid cancer or a benign thyroid nodule (not recorded which). Some clones in this sample may be carry-over from other donors' samples. Sequenced material: tumor tissue. The chain couples TRBV7-9 to TRBJ1-4, with 8 nucleotides matching TRBD1. The CDR3, as DNA: TGTGCCAGCAGCCGACAGGGGACTTCTAATGAAAAACTGTTTTTT. It specifies CASSRQGTSNEKLFF.